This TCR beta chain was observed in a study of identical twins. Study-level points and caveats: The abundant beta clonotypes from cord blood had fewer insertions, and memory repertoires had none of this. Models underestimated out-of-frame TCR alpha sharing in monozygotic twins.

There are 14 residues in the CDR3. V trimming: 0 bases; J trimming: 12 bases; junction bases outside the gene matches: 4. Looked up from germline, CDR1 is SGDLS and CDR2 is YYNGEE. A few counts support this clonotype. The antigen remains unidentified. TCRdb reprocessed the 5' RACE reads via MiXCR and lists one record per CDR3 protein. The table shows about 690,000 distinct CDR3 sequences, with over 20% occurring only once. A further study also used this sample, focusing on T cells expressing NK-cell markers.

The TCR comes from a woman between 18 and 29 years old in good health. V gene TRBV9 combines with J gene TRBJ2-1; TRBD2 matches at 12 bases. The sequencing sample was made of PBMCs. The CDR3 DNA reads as TGTGCCAGCAGCGTAGAGGGACTAGCGGGTGTGCAGTTCTTC. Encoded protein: CASSVEGLAGVQFF.